This TCR beta chain was identified in a study of blood T cell repertoires in COVID-19. Study context: Sites across the United States, Italy and Spain contributed samples from acute and convalescent COVID-19. Sources were T cells, B-cell-depleted T cells, or PBMCs; the material itself was cDNA or gDNA.

In the original processing: Quantification of nucleated cells was approximated via reference gene primer amplification. Method: immunoSEQ multiplex PCR; TCRdb's copy keeps in-frame clones and lacks some. V and J calls and clone size are copied from that table; D and trimming were computed from the DNA. The sample consists of about 200,000 clones, 85% to 90% of them appearing once. CDR1 is SGHTA, CDR2 FQGNSA, per germline. The CDR3 loop spans 15 amino acids. Trimming took 5 bases from V and 5 from J; bases not matched to a gene: 4. This TCR came from a man younger than 35 with active or convalescent COVID-19. The chain recombines TRBV7-2 with TRBJ2-1; 12 positions match TRBD2. What was sequenced was peripheral blood. In nucleotides, the CDR3 is TGTGCCAGCAGCGAACTAGCGGGGGGCCACAATGAGCAGTTCTTC. Translated: CASSELAGGHNEQFF.